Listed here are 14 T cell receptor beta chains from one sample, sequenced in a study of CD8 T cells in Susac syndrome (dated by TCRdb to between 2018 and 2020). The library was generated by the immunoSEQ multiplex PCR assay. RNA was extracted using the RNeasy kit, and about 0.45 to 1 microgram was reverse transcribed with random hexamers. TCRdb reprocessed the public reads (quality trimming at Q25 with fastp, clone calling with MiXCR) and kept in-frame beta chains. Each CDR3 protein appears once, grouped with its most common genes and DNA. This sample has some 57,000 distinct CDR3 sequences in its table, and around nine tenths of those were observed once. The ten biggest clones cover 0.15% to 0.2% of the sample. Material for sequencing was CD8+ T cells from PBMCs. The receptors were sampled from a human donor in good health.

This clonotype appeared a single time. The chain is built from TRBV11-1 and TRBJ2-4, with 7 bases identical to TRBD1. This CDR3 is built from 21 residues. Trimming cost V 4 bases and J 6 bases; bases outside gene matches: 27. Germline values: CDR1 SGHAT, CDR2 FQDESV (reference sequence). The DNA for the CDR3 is TGTGCCAGCAGCTCGCCGCATCCGGCTTTCGAAAAGGGACAGAAATCAAACATTCAGTACTTC. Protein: CASSSPHPAFEKGQKSNIQYF.

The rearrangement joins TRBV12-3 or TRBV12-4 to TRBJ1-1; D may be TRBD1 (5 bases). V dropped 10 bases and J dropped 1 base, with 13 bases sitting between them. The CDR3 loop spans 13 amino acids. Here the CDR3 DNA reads TGTGCCACCCAGGCGGGGCCGAACACTGAAGCTTTCTTT. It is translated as CATQAGPNTEAFF.

CDR3 amino acids: CASSRQDHYGYTF. The CDR3 coding sequence is TGTGCCAGTAGTCGACAGGACCACTATGGCTACACCTTC. The chain has TRBV5-6 and TRBJ1-2, with a weak D call TRBD1 (6 bases). The CDR3 totals 13 residues. Germline values: CDR1 SGHDT, CDR2 YYEEEE. V was clipped by 8 bases and J by 3 bases, with 14 bases between them. Combining the CDR3 with reference TRBV5-6 and TRBJ1-2 gives the whole variable domain DAGVTQSPTHLIKTRGQQVTLRCSPKSGHDTVSWYQQALGQGPQFIFQYYEEEERQRGNFPDRFSGHQFPNYSSELNVNALLLGDSALYLCASSRQDHYGYTFGSGTRLTVV.

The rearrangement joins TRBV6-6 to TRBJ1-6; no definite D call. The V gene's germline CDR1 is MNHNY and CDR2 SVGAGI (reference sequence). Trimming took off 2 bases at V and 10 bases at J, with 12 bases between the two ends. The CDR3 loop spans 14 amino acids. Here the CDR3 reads CASSYDPLISPLHF. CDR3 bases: TGTGCCAGCAGTTACGATCCGCTCATATCACCCCTCCACTTT.

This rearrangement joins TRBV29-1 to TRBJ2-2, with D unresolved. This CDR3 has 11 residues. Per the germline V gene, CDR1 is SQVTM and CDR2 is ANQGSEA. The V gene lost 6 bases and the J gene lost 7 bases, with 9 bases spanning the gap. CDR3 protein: CSVRRGGELFF. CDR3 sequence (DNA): TGCAGCGTCCGTCGTGGCGGGGAGCTGTTTTTT.

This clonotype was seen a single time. The CDR3 spells CASSVEGDSTDTQYF. CDR3 coding DNA: TGTGCCAGCAGCGTGGAGGGGGACTCCACAGATACGCAGTATTTT. The gene calls are TRBV9 and TRBJ2-3; either TRBD1 or TRBD2 may fit D (6 bases each). V lost 2 bases, J lost 2 bases, and 12 bases lay in between. CDR3 length: 15 residues. Germline V lookup: CDR1 SGDLS, CDR2 YYNGEE.

DNA for the CDR3: TGTGCCAGCAGCAGAGAAGGGACGCATGAAAAACTGTTTTTT. This gives the protein CASSREGTHEKLFF. The J gene is TRBJ1-4, the V gene TRBV6-5, with D maybe TRBD1 (5 bases). In germline, CDR1 is MNHEY, CDR2 SVGAGI. The CDR3 covers 14 residues. Trimming took 6 bases from V and 6 from J, leaving 14 bases between them.

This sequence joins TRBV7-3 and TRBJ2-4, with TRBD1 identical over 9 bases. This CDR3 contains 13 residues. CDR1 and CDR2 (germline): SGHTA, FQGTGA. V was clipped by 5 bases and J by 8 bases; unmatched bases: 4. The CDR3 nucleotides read TGTGCCAGCAGCCAGACAGGGGGGGACATTCAGTACTTC. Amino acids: CASSQTGGDIQYF.

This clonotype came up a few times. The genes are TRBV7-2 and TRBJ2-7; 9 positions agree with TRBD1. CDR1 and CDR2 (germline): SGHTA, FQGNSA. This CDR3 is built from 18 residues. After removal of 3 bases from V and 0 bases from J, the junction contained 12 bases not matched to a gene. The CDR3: CASSLGTGLKTSSYEQYF. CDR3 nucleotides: TGTGCCAGCAGCTTGGGGACAGGGCTAAAGACGAGCTCCTACGAGCAGTACTTC.

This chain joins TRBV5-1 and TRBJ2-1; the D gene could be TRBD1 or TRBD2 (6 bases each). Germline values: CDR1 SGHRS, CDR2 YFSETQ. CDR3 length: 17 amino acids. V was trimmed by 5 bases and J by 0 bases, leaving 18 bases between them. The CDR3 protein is CASRVLGGGSSYNEQFF. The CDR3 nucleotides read TGCGCCAGCAGGGTCCTCGGGGGCGGCAGCTCCTACAATGAGCAGTTCTTC.

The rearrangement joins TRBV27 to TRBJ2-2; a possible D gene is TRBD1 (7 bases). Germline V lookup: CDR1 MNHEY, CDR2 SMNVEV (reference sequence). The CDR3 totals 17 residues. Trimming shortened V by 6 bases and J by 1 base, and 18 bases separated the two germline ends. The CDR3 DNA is TGTGCCAGCAGCCCGACAGGGAGGTCCCAGAACACCGGGGAGCTGTTTTTT. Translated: CASSPTGRSQNTGELFF.

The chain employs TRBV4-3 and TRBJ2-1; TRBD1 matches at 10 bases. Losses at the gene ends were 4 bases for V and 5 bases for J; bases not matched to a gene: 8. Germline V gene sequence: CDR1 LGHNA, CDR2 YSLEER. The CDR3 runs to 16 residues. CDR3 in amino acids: CASSPRGQGRHNEQFF. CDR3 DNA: TGCGCCAGCAGCCCCCGGGGACAGGGGAGGCACAATGAGCAGTTCTTC.

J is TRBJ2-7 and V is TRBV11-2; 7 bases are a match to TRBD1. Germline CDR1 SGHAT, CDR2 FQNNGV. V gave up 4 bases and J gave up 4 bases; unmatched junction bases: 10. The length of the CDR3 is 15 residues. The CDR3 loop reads CASSWDGTVLYEQYF. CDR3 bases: TGTGCCAGCAGCTGGGACGGGACAGTTCTTTACGAGCAGTACTTC.

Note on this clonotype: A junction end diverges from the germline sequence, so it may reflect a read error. The CDR3 coding sequence is TGTGCCAGCAGCTCACCGCAGGGGATTAGCGGAGAGACGCAGTACTTC. The encoded protein is CASSSPQGISGETQYF. The V gene is TRBV7-9, the J gene TRBJ2-5, with D perhaps matching TRBD1 or TRBD2 (6 bases each). Looked up from germline, CDR1 is SEHNR and CDR2 is FQNEAQ (reference sequence). This CDR3 has 16 residues.